Detailed here is one TCR beta chain. This clonotype was counted at least ten times. Its antigen is still unknown. Base qualities are not provided; no much larger clone lies one nucleotide away. The data were obtained in a study of T-cell reconstitution after alpha-beta-depleted transplantation in children (dated by TCRdb to about 2016). For the wider study: Using TCR repertoire profiling, the study followed T-cell immune reconstitution in a quantitative way in children after TCRalphabeta/CD19-depleted allogeneic hematopoietic cell transplantation. The paper's findings and limits, for the study overall: In some patients, the high TCRbeta diversity seen at day 60 was put down to recipient T cells and intrathymic progenitors that had survived conditioning. Over the following months the frequencies of hyperexpanded clones went down, and after one year T-cell counts and TCRbeta diversity were mostly credited to newly produced T cells. The apparently early alphabetaT-cell count recovery about two months after transplant was reportedly dependent on only several hundred rapidly expanded clones derived from non-depleted graft cells.

From the cysteine through the phenylalanine, the CDR3 covers 13 amino acids. Solely the CDR3 DNA is kept, with 39 bases framed from the first base. CDR1 is given as SGHRS and CDR2 as YFSETQ, both from the germline V gene. V loses 0 bases of germline sequence and J loses 5 bases, and the interval between the two ends is 6 bases. The treatment or condition label, read with the paper, signifies: allogeneic hematopoietic cell transplantation with graft depleted of TCRalphabeta T cells and CD19 B cells. The children who served as transplant recipients had been given grafts of TCRalphabeta/CD19-depleted allogeneic hematopoietic cells. Library preparation was by PCR. Sequenced on an Illumina HiSeq 2500. TCR libraries were prepared with molecular barcoding, using unique molecular identifiers to normalize TCRbeta repertoire quantification. TCRdb reanalyzed the raw reads on its own, using fastp at Q25 for trimming and MiXCR for clone calling, and kept in-frame beta chains. Rows matching on CDR3 protein sequence are summarized as one entry with the most common DNA and genes. In this sample the table shows 250,000 to 400,000 distinct CDR3 sequences, roughly 25% of which occur a single time. The ten biggest clones cover approximately 11% of the sample.

The source is a male patient younger than 18 who had a stem cell transplant for acute lymphoblastic leukemia, so the T cells may come from the graft donor. In this chain, TRBV5-1 is recombined with TRBJ2-1; no D segment can be confidently identified. The sample in question was PBMCs, mostly from graft donor cells, obtained 180 days after TCRalphabeta/CD19-depleted stem cell transplant. The CDR3 protein is CASSLGSNNEQFF. The nucleotide sequence reads as follows: TGCGCCAGCAGCTTGGGCTCGAACAATGAGCAGTTCTTC.